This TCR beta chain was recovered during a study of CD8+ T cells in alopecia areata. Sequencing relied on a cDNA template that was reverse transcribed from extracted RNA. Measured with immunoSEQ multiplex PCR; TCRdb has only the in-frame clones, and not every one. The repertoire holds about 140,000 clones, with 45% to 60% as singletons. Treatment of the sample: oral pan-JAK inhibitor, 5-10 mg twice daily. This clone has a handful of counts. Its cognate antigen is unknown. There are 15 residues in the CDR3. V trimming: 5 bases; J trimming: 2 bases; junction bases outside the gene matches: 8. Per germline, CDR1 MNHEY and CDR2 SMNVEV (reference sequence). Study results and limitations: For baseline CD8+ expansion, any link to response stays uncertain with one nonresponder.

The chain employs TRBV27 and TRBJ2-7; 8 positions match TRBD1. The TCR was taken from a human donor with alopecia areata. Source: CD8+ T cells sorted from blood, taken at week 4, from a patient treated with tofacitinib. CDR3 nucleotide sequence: TGTGCCAGCAGTGATCGGGACAGGTTGCCCTACGAGCAGTACTTC. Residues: CASSDRDRLPYEQYF.